What follows are 15 T cell receptor beta chains derived from one specimen sequenced in a study of T cell responses to AZD1222 COVID-19 vaccine. Using immunoSEQ multiplex PCR, the repertoire was profiled, and TCRdb retains in-frame clones only, with some absent. The sample gives 150,000 to 200,000 clones, around 92% of which show up once; 0.9% is in the top ten. Sequences were derived from peripheral blood, sampled on day 0 of AZD1222 vaccination. These receptor sequences come from an adult in good health.

This clone was picked up one time. The chain has TRBV7-2 and TRBJ2-1; 8 bases map to TRBD2. This CDR3 comprises 15 residues. Germline V lookup: CDR1 SGHTA, CDR2 FQGNSA. V was pared by 4 bases and J by 0 bases, with 2 bases of the junction left unmatched. DNA for the CDR3: TGTGCCAGCAGCTGGGCGGGGGGCTCCTACAATGAGCAGTTCTTC. Encoded protein: CASSWAGGSYNEQFF.

The J gene is TRBJ1-4, the V gene TRBV28, with TRBD1 as a possible D gene (6 bases). V dropped 7 bases and J dropped 8 bases, with 11 bases sitting between them. Germline values: CDR1 MDHEN, CDR2 SYDVKM. The CDR3 runs to 12 residues. CDR3 loop: CASMGGGEKLFF. The CDR3 DNA is TGTGCCAGCATGGGAGGGGGGGAAAAACTGTTTTTT. Full variable domain (outside the CDR3, taken from reference TRBV28 and TRBJ1-4): DVKVTQSSRYLVKRTGEKVFLECVQDMDHENMFWYRQDPGLGLRLIYFSYDVKMKEKGDIPEGYSVSREKKERFSLILESASTNQTSMYLCASMGGGEKLFFGSGTQLSVL.

This clone was observed a single time. The rearrangement links TRBV10-3 to TRBJ1-1; perhaps TRBD1 as D (6 bases). CDR1 is ENHRY, CDR2 SYGVKD, per germline. The CDR3 has 14 amino acids. The ends were cut back, 6 bases at V and 5 bases at J, with 16 bases in the middle. CDR3 sequence reads: CAISARGAGTEAFF. The CDR3 DNA reads TGTGCCATCAGCGCCCGGGGGGCTGGAACTGAAGCTTTCTTT.

The rearrangement uses TRBV9 and TRBJ1-3; D call uncertain. Germline CDR1 SGDLS, CDR2 YYNGEE. Between the trimmed V and J ends, which lost 1 base and 4 bases, there was a span of 6 bases. The CDR3 has 13 residues. As DNA, the CDR3 is TGTGCCAGCAGCGTAAACTGGGGAAACACCATATATTTT. Translation: CASSVNWGNTIYF.

The chain couples TRBV5-1 to TRBJ2-2; TRBD1 agrees at 7 bases. The CDR3 runs to 15 residues. With V trimmed by 1 base and J by 6 bases, 6 bases remained unmatched. Per the germline V gene, CDR1 is SGHRS and CDR2 is YFSETQ. The CDR3 nucleotides are TGCGCCAGCAGCTTGCAGGGGGTTTTGTCCGGGGAGCTGTTTTTT. It encodes CASSLQGVLSGELFF.

CDR3 nucleotide sequence: TGTGCCAGCAGTTTTTCGGGCGGTTCAGGCTATGGCTACACCTTC. Protein: CASSFSGGSGYGYTF. This sequence joins TRBV28 and TRBJ1-2; D remains ambiguous. Deletions cut 3 bases from V and 4 bases from J, with 15 bases between. The CDR3 covers 15 residues. Germline V gene sequence: CDR1 MDHEN, CDR2 SYDVKM.

The chain carries TRBV11-2 and TRBJ2-2, with 7 bases matching TRBD2. The CDR3 extends over 17 amino acids. The germline gives CDR1 SGHAT, CDR2 FQNNGV. J gave up 6 bases and V 2 bases, and 12 bases lay outside the gene matches. The CDR3 coding sequence is TGTGCCAGCAGCTTAAGGATCCAGGGACTAAGGGCCGGGGAGCTGTTTTTT. The encoded protein is CASSLRIQGLRAGELFF.

This chain's CDR3 is CASSPNSDGNSGNTIYF. As DNA, the CDR3 is TGTGCCAGCTCACCGAACTCGGACGGAAACTCTGGAAACACCATATATTTT. The chain is built from TRBV18 and TRBJ1-3, with no clear D. Germline V CDR1 and CDR2: KGHSH, LQKENI. The V end lost 3 bases, the J end lost 0 bases, and 15 bases lay between the germline ends. The CDR3 spans 17 residues.

J is TRBJ1-1 and V is TRBV19, with 7 bases identical to TRBD1. CDR3 length equals 14 residues. Germline assignment: CDR1 LNHDA and CDR2 SQIVND (reference sequence). Trimming at V came to 6 bases and at J to 4 bases, leaving 8 bases not matched to a gene. CDR3 DNA: TGTGCCAGTAGCCGCCGTACAGGGGCCACTGAAGCTTTCTTT. This codes for CASSRRTGATEAFF.

The V gene is TRBV5-1, the J gene TRBJ2-5; D is uncertain. The V end lost 2 bases, the J end lost 0 bases, and 11 bases lay between the germline ends. The CDR3 runs to 15 residues. Germline V gives CDR1 SGHRS, CDR2 YFSETQ. In DNA form, the CDR3 reads TGCGCCAGCAGCTTAACTTCGACAAACCAAGAGACCCAGTACTTC. This sequence encodes CASSLTSTNQETQYF.

This chain joins TRBV7-9 and TRBJ1-1, with 8 bases matching TRBD1. V lost 6 bases and J lost 5; bases outside the gene matches: 8. The CDR3 has 14 amino acids. Germline lookup yields CDR1 SEHNR and CDR2 FQNEAQ (reference sequence). Here the CDR3 DNA reads TGTGCCAGCAGTTCAGGGGGCAGGAGGACTGAAGCTTTCTTT. Amino acids: CASSSGGRRTEAFF.

This chain uses TRBV3-1 (or the pseudogene TRBV3-2) with TRBJ2-3; D is unclear. This CDR3 has 15 amino acids. CDR1 is LGHDT, CDR2 YNNKEL, per germline (reference sequence). Between the trimmed V and J ends, which lost 2 bases and 6 bases, there was a span of 15 bases. The CDR3 DNA reads TGTGCCAGCAGCCAACCGGACGGTTTCACGGATACGCAGTATTTT. Protein product: CASSQPDGFTDTQYF.

The chain carries TRBV2 and TRBJ1-2; no clear D gene. Germline V gene lookup returns CDR1 SNHLY and CDR2 FYNNEI. V lost 7 bases and J lost 5, with 17 bases in between. The CDR3 consists of 14 residues. The CDR3 nucleotides read TGTGCCAGCAAAGCAAGCCGGGCAGGTTATGGCTACACCTTC. This encodes CASKASRAGYGYTF.

The gene calls are TRBV7-4 and TRBJ2-2, with D unclear. Germline V gene data show CDR1 as SGHVT and CDR2 as SQSDAQ. Trimming took off 3 bases at V and 5 bases at J, with 13 bases between the two ends. This CDR3 is 15 amino acids long. The CDR3 reads CASSFRVAVTGELFF. The CDR3 DNA is TGTGCCAGCAGCTTCCGGGTTGCGGTGACCGGGGAGCTGTTTTTT.

This chain uses TRBV14 with TRBJ1-1; D is unresolved. CDR1 is SGHDN and CDR2 is FVKESK in the germline V gene. CDR3 length: 15 amino acids. Trimming removed 0 bases at V and 3 bases at J, with 11 bases between. The CDR3 here is CASSQEETRDTEAFF. The CDR3 nucleotides are TGTGCCAGCAGCCAAGAGGAAACTAGGGACACTGAAGCTTTCTTT.